This TCR beta chain was recorded in a study of blood T cell repertoires in COVID-19. Study-wide context: Samples taken during acute and convalescent COVID-19 were collected in the United States, Italy and Spain. The analysed material was cDNA or gDNA that came from T cells, B-cell-depleted T cells, or PBMCs.

Under the authors' procedure: Estimation of nucleated cell counts relied on the amplification of reference gene primers. The assay was immunoSEQ multiplex PCR, and TCRdb's table has in-frame clones only and misses some. The V and J calls and clone size were taken over from that table, and D and trimming were inferred from the DNA. The table lists about 160,000 clones, 87% of them singletons. With regard to this clone: This same CDR3 is encoded by further DNA sequences in the sample.

The V and J ends lost 4 bases and 1 base respectively, with 7 bases between them. The germline CDR1 and CDR2 sequences are LGHDT and YNNKEL (reference sequence). The CDR3 totals 13 residues. Sequences were obtained from peripheral blood. The chain employs TRBV3-1 (or the pseudogene TRBV3-2) and TRBJ1-1, with D tentatively TRBD1 (5 bases). The receptor comes from an elderly man with acute or convalescent COVID-19. CDR3 sequence: CASSLGQNTEAFF. CDR3 nucleotide sequence: TGTGCCAGCAGCCTAGGACAGAACACTGAAGCTTTCTTT.